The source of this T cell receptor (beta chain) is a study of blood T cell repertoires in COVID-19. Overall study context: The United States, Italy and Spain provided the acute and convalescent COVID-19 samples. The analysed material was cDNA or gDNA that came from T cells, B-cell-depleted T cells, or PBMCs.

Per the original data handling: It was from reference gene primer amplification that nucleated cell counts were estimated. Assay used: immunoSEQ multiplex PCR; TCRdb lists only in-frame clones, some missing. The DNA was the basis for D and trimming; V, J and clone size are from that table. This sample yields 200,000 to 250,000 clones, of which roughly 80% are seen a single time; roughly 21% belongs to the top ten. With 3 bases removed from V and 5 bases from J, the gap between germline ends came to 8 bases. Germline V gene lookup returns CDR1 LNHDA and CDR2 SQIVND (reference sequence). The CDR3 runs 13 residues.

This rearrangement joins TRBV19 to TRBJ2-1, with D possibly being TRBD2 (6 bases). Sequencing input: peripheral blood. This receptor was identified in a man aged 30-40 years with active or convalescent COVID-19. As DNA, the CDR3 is TGTGCCAGTAGTATCTGGGGGGACAATGAGCAGTTCTTC. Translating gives CASSIWGDNEQFF.